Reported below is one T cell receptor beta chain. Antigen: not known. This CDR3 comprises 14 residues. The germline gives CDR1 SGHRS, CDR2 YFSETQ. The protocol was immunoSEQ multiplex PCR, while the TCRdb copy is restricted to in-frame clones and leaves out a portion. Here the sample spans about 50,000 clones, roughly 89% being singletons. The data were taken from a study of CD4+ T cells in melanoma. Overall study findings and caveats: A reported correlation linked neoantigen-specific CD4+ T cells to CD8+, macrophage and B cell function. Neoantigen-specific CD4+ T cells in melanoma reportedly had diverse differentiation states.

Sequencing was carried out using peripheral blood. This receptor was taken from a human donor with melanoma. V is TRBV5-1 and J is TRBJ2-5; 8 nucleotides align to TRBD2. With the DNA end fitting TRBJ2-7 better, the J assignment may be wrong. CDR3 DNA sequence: TGCGCCAGCAGCTATAGCGGGGAGTCCTACGAGCAGTACTTC. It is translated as CASSYSGESYEQYF.